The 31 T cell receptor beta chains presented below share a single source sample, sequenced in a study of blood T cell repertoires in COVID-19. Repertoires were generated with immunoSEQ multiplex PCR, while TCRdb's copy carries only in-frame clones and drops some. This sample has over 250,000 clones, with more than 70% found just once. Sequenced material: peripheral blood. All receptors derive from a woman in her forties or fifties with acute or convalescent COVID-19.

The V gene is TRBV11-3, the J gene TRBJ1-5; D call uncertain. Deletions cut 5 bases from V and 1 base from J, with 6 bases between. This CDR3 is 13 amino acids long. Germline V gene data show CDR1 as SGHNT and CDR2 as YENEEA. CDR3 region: CASSLSSNQPQHF. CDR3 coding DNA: TGTGCCAGCAGCCTCTCGAGCAATCAGCCCCAGCATTTT.

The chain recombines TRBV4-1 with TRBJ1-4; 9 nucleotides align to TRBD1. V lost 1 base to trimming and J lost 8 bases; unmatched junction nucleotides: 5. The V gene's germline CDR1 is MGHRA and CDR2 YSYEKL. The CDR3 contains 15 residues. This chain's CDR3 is CASSQGDRAEEKLFF. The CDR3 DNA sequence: TGCGCCAGCAGCCAAGGGGACAGGGCCGAGGAAAAACTGTTTTTT.

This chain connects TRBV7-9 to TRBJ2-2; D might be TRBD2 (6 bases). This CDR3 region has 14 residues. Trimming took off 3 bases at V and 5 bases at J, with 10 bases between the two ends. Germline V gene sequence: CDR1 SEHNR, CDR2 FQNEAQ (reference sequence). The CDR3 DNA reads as TGTGCCAGCAGCTTGAGAGGGAGGACCGGGGAGCTGTTTTTT. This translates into CASSLRGRTGELFF.

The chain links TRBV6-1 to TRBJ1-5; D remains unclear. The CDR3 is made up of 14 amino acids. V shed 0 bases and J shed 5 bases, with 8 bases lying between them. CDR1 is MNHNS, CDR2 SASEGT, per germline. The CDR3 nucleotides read TGTGCCAGCAGTGAAGCCGGGAACTATCAGCCCCAGCATTTT. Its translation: CASSEAGNYQPQHF.

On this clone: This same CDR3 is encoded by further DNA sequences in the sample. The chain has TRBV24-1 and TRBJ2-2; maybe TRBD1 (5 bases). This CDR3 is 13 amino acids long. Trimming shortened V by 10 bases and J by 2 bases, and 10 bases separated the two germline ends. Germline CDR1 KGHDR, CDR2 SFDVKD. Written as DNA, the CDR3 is TGTGCCACGAGAGACAGCAACACCGGGGAGCTGTTTTTT. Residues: CATRDSNTGELFF.

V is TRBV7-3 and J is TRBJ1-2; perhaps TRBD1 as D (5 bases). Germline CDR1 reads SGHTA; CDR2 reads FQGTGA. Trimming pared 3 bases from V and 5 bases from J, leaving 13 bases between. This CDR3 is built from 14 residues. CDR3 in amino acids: CASSFTGDRYGYTF. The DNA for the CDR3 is TGTGCCAGCAGCTTTACAGGCGATCGGTATGGCTACACCTTC. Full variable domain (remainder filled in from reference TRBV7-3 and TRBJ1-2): GAGVSQTPSNKVTEKGKYVELRCDPISGHTALYWYRQSLGQGPEFLIYFQGTGAADDSGLPNDRFFAVRPEGSVSTLKIQRTERGDSAVYLCASSFTGDRYGYTFGSGTRLTVV.

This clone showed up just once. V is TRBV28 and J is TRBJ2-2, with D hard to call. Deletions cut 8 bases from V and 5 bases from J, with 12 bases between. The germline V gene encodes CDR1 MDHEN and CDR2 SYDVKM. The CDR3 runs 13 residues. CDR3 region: CASSKTDTGELFF. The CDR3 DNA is TGTGCCAGCTCCAAAACAGATACCGGGGAGCTGTTTTTT.

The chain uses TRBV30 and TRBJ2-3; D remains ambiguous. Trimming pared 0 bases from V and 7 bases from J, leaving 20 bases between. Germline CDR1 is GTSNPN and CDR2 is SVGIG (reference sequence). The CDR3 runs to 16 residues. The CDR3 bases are TGTGCCTGGAGTGTATCCCGACAAACGAATATCCATACGCAGTATTTT. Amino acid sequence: CAWSVSRQTNIHTQYF.

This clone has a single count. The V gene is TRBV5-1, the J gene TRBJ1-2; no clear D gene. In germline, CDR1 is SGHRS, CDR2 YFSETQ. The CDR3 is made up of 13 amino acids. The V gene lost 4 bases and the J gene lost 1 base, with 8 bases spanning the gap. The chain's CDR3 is CASSKGVNYGYTF. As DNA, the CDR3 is TGCGCCAGCAGCAAGGGAGTTAACTATGGCTACACCTTC.

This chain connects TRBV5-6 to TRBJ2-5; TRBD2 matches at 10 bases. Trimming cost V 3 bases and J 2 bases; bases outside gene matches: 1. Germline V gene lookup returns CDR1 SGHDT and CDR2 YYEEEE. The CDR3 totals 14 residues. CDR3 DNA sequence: TGTGCCAGCAGCTCTAGCGGGAGTCAAGAGACCCAGTACTTC. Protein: CASSSSGSQETQYF. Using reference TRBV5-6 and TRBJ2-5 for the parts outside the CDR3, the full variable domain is DAGVTQSPTHLIKTRGQQVTLRCSPKSGHDTVSWYQQALGQGPQFIFQYYEEEERQRGNFPDRFSGHQFPNYSSELNVNALLLGDSALYLCASSSSGSQETQYFGPGTRLLVL.

For the CDR3, the DNA is TGTGCCAGCAGCCAACGATTGACAGAGGCAGATACGCAGTATTTT. Translated: CASSQRLTEADTQYF. The V and J genes are TRBV3-1 (or the pseudogene TRBV3-2) and TRBJ2-3; tentative D call: TRBD1 (5 bases). Trimming took off 2 bases at V and 4 bases at J, with 13 bases between the two ends. The CDR3 covers 15 residues. Germline V gene lookup returns CDR1 LGHDT and CDR2 YNNKEL (reference sequence).

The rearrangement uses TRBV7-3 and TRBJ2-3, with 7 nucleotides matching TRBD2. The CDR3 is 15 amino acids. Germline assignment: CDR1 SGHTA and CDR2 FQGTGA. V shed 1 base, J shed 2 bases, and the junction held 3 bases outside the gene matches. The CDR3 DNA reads TGTGCCAGCAGCTTAAGAGCGGGGTTCACAGATACGCAGTATTTT. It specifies CASSLRAGFTDTQYF.

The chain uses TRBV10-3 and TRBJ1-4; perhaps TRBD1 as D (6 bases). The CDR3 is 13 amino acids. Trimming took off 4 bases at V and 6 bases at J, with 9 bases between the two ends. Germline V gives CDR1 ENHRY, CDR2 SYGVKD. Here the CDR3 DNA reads TGTGCCATCAGTGGGGGGCCTTATGAAAAACTGTTTTTT. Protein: CAISGGPYEKLFF.

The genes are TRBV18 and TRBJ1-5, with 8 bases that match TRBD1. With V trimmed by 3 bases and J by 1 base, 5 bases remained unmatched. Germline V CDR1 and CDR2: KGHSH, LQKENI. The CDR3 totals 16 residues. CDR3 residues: CASSPQGALSNQPQHF. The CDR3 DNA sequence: TGTGCCAGCTCACCTCAGGGGGCGCTGAGCAATCAGCCCCAGCATTTT. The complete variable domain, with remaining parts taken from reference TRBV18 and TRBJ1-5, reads NAGVMQNPRHLVRRRGQEARLRCSPMKGHSHVYWYRQLPEEGLKFMVYLQKENIIDESGMPKERFSAEFPKEGPSILRIQQVVRGDSAAYFCASSPQGALSNQPQHFGDGTRLSIL.

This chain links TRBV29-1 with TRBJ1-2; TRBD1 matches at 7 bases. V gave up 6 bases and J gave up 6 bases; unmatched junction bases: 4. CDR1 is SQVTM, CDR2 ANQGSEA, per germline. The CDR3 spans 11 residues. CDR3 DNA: TGCAGCGTGCCACAGGGGAATGGCTACACCTTC. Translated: CSVPQGNGYTF.

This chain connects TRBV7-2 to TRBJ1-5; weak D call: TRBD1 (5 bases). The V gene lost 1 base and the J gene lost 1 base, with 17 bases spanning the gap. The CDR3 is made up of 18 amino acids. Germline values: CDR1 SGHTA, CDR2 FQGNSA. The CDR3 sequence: CASSLVPAGLLSNQPQHF. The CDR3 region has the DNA TGTGCCAGCAGCTTAGTTCCGGCAGGGCTTTTGAGCAATCAGCCCCAGCATTTT.

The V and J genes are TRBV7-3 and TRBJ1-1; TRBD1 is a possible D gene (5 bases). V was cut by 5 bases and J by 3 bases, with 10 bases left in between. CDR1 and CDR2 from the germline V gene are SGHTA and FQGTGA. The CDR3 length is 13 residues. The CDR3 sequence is CASSPPGDTEAFF. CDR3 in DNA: TGTGCCAGCAGCCCCCCGGGGGACACTGAAGCTTTCTTT.

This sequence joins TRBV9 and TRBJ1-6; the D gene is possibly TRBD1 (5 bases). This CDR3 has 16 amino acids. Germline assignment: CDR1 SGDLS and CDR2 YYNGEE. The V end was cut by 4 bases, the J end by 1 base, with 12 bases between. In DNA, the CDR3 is TGTGCCAGCAGCCCCTCCGGGGGATCCTATAATTCACCCCTCCACTTT. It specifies CASSPSGGSYNSPLHF.

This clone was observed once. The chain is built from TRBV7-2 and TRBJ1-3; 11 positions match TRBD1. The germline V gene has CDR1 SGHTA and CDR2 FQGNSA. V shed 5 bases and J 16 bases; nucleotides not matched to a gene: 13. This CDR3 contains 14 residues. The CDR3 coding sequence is TGTGCCAGCAGCCCCAAACCCGGACAGGGGGCGAGGTATTTT. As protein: CASSPKPGQGARYF.

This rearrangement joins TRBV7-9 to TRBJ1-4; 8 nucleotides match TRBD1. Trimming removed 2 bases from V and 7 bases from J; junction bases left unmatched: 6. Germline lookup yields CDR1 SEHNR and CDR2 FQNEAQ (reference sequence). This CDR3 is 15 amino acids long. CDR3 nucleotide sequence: TGTGCCAGCAGCTTATACAGGGGGAGAACTGAAAAACTGTTTTTT. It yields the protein CASSLYRGRTEKLFF.

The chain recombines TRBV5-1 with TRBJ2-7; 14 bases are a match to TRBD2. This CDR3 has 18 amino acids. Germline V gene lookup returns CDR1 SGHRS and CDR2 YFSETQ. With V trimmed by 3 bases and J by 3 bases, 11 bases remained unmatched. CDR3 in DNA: TGCGCCAGCAGCTCGGGACTAGCGGGAGAGGCCCACGACTACGAGCAGTACTTC. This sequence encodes CASSSGLAGEAHDYEQYF.

The CDR3 DNA is TGTGCCAGCAGGCCCAGACTAGCGGGAGTGCGGAATGAGCAGTTCTTC. Amino acid sequence: CASRPRLAGVRNEQFF. This chain uses TRBV2 with TRBJ2-1; 12 nucleotides match TRBD2. With 6 bases clipped from V and 7 bases from J, the junction kept 10 bases outside the gene matches. Germline V gene data show CDR1 as SNHLY and CDR2 as FYNNEI. The CDR3 runs to 16 residues.

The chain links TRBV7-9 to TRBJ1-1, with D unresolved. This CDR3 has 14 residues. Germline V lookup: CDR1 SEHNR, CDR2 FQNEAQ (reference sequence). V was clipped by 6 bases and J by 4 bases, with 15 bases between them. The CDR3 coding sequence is TGTGCCAGCAGATCAATTGGCGGTAGCACTGAAGCTTTCTTT. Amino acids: CASRSIGGSTEAFF.

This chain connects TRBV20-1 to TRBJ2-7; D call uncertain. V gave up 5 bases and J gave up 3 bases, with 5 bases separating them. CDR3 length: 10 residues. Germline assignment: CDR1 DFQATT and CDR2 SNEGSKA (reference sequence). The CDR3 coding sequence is TGCAGTGCTTACTACTACGAGCAGTACTTC. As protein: CSAYYYEQYF.

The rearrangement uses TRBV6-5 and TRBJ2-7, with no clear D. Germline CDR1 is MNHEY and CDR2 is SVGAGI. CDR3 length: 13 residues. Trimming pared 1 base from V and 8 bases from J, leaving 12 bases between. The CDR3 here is CASSYFSSSQQYF. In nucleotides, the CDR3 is TGTGCCAGCAGTTACTTTTCTAGTTCCCAGCAGTACTTC.

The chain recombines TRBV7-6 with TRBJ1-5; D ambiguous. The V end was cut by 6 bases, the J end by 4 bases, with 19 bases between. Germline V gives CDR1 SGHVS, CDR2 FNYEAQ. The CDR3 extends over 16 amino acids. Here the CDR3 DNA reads TGTGCCAGCAGTATTAATGCGGGGTGGAGTAATCAGCCCCAGCATTTT. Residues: CASSINAGWSNQPQHF.

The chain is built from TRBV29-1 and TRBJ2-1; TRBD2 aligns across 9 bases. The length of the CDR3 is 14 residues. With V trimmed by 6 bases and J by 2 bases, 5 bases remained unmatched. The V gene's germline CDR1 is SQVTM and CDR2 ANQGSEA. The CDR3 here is CSVPSGRTYNEQFF. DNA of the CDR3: TGCAGCGTGCCCAGCGGGAGGACCTACAATGAGCAGTTCTTC.

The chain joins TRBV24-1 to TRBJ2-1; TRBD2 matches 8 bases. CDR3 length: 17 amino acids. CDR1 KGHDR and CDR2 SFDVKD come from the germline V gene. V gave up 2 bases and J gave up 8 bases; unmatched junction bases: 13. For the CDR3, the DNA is TGTGCCACCAGTGATTCATCGGCAGCGGGAGCTCTGGATGAGCAGTTCTTC. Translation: CATSDSSAAGALDEQFF.

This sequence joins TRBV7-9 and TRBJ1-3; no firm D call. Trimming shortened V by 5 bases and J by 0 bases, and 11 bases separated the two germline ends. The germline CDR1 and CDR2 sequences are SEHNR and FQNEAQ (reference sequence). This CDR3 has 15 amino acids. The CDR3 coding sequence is TGTGCCAGCAGCGTGTCAGGTTCCTCTGGAAACACCATATATTTT. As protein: CASSVSGSSGNTIYF.

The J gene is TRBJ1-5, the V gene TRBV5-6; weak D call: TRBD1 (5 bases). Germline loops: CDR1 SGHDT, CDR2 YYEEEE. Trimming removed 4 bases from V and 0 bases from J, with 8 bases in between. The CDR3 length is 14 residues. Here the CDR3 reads CASSRRDSNQPQHF. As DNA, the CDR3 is TGTGCCAGCAGCCGCAGGGATAGCAATCAGCCCCAGCATTTT.

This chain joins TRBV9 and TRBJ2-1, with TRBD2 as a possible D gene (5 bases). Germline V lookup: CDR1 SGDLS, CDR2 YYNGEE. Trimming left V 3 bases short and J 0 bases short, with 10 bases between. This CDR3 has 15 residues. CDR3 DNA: TGTGCCAGCAGCGCCACTACTAGCTCCTACAATGAGCAGTTCTTC. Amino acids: CASSATTSSYNEQFF.